The text below deals with one TCR beta chain. Antigen specificity is unknown. The CDR3 sequence is 16 residues long. V lost 3 bases, J lost 2 bases, and 14 bases lay in between. Germline CDR1 MGHRA, CDR2 YSYEKL. The sample is drawn from a study of cytomegalovirus exposure and HLA in healthy donors. Study conclusions and caveats: With DRB1 most and HLA-C fewest, TCR association rates differed between HLA loci in a later analysis. There were three CMV-associated chains whose specificity for CMV antigens was confirmed in vitro. Later analysis identified a missense DCLRE1C variant that was linked to TCR beta V- and J-gene trimming.

Vbeta (60) and Jbeta (13) primers were used in the PCR. Sequencing used immunoSEQ multiplex PCR; TCRdb keeps in-frame clones, though not all of them. The table includes around 170,000 clones, 84% detected once. This sequence was found in a woman aged 45-60 years in good health and CMV-seropositive. Source material: PBMCs. The chain joins TRBV4-1 to TRBJ2-4; the D is unclear. The CDR3 nucleotides are TGCGCCAGCAGCCAGGGCGACACCAGTACCAAAAACATTCAGTACTTC. Encoded protein: CASSQGDTSTKNIQYF.